A selection of T cell receptor beta chains follows, all from one sample in a study of T cells in Graves' hyperthyroidism and ophthalmopathy. A single record per CDR3 protein comes from TCRdb applying MiXCR to the multiplex PCR reads. Of about 560,000 distinct CDR3 sequences listed, about a sixth are singletons. The sample comprised blood. The receptors derive from a woman between 18 and 29 years old with Graves' hyperthyroidism. Each CDR3 is given without its conserved first and last residue. D genes are given only for firm matches.

j_gene: TRBJ1-2; d_gene: TRBD1; v_gene: TRBV6-4; CDR3aa: ASSDVPGQAYGYT
j_gene: TRBJ2-3; d_gene: -; v_gene: TRBV18; CDR3aa: ASSPPPGTQY
j_gene: TRBJ1-1; d_gene: -; v_gene: TRBV20-1; CDR3aa: SASRGGTTGSEAF
j_gene: TRBJ2-1; d_gene: TRBD2; v_gene: TRBV20-1; CDR3aa: SAAPGTSGSTNEQF
j_gene: TRBJ2-1; d_gene: TRBD2; v_gene: TRBV19; CDR3aa: ASSISGISNNEQF
j_gene: TRBJ2-1; d_gene: -; v_gene: TRBV13; CDR3aa: ASSPDSGSYNEQF
j_gene: TRBJ1-2; d_gene: -; v_gene: TRBV28; CDR3aa: ASSLPSHGRVYGYT
j_gene: TRBJ1-2; d_gene: -; v_gene: TRBV2; CDR3aa: ASTPDPYGYT
j_gene: TRBJ2-3; d_gene: TRBD2; v_gene: TRBV28; CDR3aa: ASSLDGREWSDTQY
j_gene: TRBJ2-1; d_gene: TRBD2; v_gene: TRBV11-2; CDR3aa: ASSKDGGAPNDQF
j_gene: TRBJ1-1; d_gene: -; v_gene: TRBV28; CDR3aa: ASSFHPGRPGTHIMNTEAF
j_gene: TRBJ1-5; d_gene: -; v_gene: TRBV28; CDR3aa: ASSPPGRNQPQH
j_gene: TRBJ1-2; d_gene: -; v_gene: TRBV11-2; CDR3aa: ASSFGGLLGYT
j_gene: TRBJ2-7; d_gene: TRBD1; v_gene: TRBV29-1; CDR3aa: SVQTGVRYEQY
j_gene: TRBJ2-2; d_gene: -; v_gene: TRBV3-1; CDR3aa: ASTPWYPAGELF
j_gene: TRBJ1-1; d_gene: -; v_gene: TRBV7-2; CDR3aa: ASSLEGGRPNTEAF
j_gene: TRBJ1-1; d_gene: TRBD1; v_gene: TRBV11-2; CDR3aa: ASSLGQGKANTEAF
j_gene: TRBJ2-5; d_gene: -; v_gene: TRBV12-3/TRBV12-4; CDR3aa: ASSLILMGGPARGSETQY
j_gene: TRBJ2-1; d_gene: -; v_gene: TRBV19; CDR3aa: ASSIDVYGHNEQF
j_gene: TRBJ2-3; d_gene: -; v_gene: TRBV7-2; CDR3aa: ASSETGTERTDTQY
j_gene: TRBJ1-1; d_gene: -; v_gene: TRBV19; CDR3aa: ASSMRQGTGTEAF
j_gene: TRBJ1-5; d_gene: -; v_gene: TRBV20-1; CDR3aa: SARQINQPQH
j_gene: TRBJ2-7; d_gene: TRBD1; v_gene: TRBV5-1; CDR3aa: ASSHGTGSYEQY
j_gene: TRBJ2-3; d_gene: TRBD2; v_gene: TRBV7-2; CDR3aa: ASSFSGGAADTQY
j_gene: TRBJ1-4; d_gene: TRBD1; v_gene: TRBV12-3/TRBV12-4; CDR3aa: ASSLERTGRNEKLF
j_gene: TRBJ2-7; d_gene: TRBD2; v_gene: TRBV29-1; CDR3aa: SVERLGGREQY
j_gene: TRBJ2-3; d_gene: TRBD1; v_gene: TRBV12-3/TRBV12-4; CDR3aa: ASSLRGRVDTQY
j_gene: TRBJ2-5; d_gene: TRBD1; v_gene: TRBV24-1; CDR3aa: ATSGQDRAGGETQY
j_gene: TRBJ2-3; d_gene: -; v_gene: TRBV10-3; CDR3aa: AIRTATSTDTQY
j_gene: TRBJ2-1; d_gene: TRBD2; v_gene: TRBV7-6; CDR3aa: ASSLEGATSGVRDEQF
j_gene: TRBJ2-1; d_gene: TRBD2; v_gene: TRBV5-1; CDR3aa: ASSYSGRALYNEQF
j_gene: TRBJ2-1; d_gene: TRBD2; v_gene: TRBV15; CDR3aa: ATSRGLAGDNEQF
j_gene: TRBJ2-1; d_gene: -; v_gene: TRBV29-1; CDR3aa: SEDRVGIYNEQF
j_gene: TRBJ1-5; d_gene: TRBD1; v_gene: TRBV4-2; CDR3aa: ASSTEQGANNQPQH
j_gene: TRBJ2-7; d_gene: -; v_gene: TRBV27; CDR3aa: ASRSDAGPLYEQY
j_gene: TRBJ2-1; d_gene: TRBD2; v_gene: TRBV24-1; CDR3aa: ATSDWTSGNNEQF
j_gene: TRBJ1-2; d_gene: -; v_gene: TRBV4-3; CDR3aa: ASSQHPWTVNYGYT
j_gene: TRBJ2-1; d_gene: TRBD2; v_gene: TRBV3-1; CDR3aa: ASSQPGTRWHNEQF
j_gene: TRBJ1-3; d_gene: -; v_gene: TRBV27; CDR3aa: ASSPRDLDTIY
j_gene: TRBJ2-3; d_gene: -; v_gene: TRBV20-1; CDR3aa: SARDSTTDTQY
j_gene: TRBJ1-1; d_gene: -; v_gene: TRBV3-1; CDR3aa: ASSRKNTEAF
j_gene: TRBJ2-1; d_gene: TRBD2; v_gene: TRBV10-3; CDR3aa: AISDLAGIFYNEQF
j_gene: TRBJ1-4; d_gene: -; v_gene: TRBV3-1; CDR3aa: ASSKEGATNEKLF
j_gene: TRBJ2-7; d_gene: TRBD2; v_gene: TRBV10-2; CDR3aa: ASSEFRGGPLTREQY
j_gene: TRBJ2-3; d_gene: -; v_gene: TRBV18; CDR3aa: ASSPSVGRTDTQY
j_gene: TRBJ1-2; d_gene: -; v_gene: TRBV25-1; CDR3aa: ASSPSSQGANYGYT
j_gene: TRBJ1-1; d_gene: -; v_gene: TRBV3-1; CDR3aa: ASSQRYTMNTEAF
j_gene: TRBJ1-6; d_gene: TRBD1; v_gene: TRBV27; CDR3aa: ASSSHRGFYNSPLH
j_gene: TRBJ2-1; d_gene: -; v_gene: TRBV19; CDR3aa: ASSIQGSSTYNEQF
j_gene: TRBJ2-3; d_gene: -; v_gene: TRBV7-9; CDR3aa: ASSLAQGVDTQY
j_gene: TRBJ2-3; d_gene: TRBD2; v_gene: TRBV20-1; CDR3aa: SAREKALSGGRGTQY
j_gene: TRBJ2-7; d_gene: -; v_gene: TRBV28; CDR3aa: AGSAGSYEQY
j_gene: TRBJ1-6; d_gene: TRBD1; v_gene: TRBV5-4; CDR3aa: ASSGTVIGPLH
j_gene: TRBJ2-1; d_gene: -; v_gene: TRBV6-6; CDR3aa: ASSYSLTISYNEQF
j_gene: TRBJ2-3; d_gene: -; v_gene: TRBV27; CDR3aa: ASSLSDYTDTQY
j_gene: TRBJ2-7; d_gene: -; v_gene: TRBV10-3; CDR3aa: ATEPGRGLEQY
j_gene: TRBJ2-3; d_gene: -; v_gene: TRBV29-1; CDR3aa: SVALVSDTQY
j_gene: TRBJ2-1; d_gene: -; v_gene: TRBV3-1; CDR3aa: ASSQDMLGNEQF
j_gene: TRBJ2-1; d_gene: TRBD2; v_gene: TRBV29-1; CDR3aa: SVGPPPGTSGLLGYNEQF
j_gene: TRBJ2-5; d_gene: -; v_gene: TRBV3-1; CDR3aa: ASSQALETQY